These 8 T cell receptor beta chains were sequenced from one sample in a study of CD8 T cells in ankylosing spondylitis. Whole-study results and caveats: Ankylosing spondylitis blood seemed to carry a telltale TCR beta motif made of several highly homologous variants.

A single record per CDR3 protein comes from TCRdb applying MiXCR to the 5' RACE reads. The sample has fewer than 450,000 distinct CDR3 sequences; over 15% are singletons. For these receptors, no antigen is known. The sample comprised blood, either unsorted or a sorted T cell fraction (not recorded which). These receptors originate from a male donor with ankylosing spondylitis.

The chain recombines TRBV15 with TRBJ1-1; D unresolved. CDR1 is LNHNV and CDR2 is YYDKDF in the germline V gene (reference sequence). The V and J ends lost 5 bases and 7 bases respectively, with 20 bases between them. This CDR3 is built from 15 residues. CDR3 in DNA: TGTGCCACCAGCCTTCGGCCCGAAGCCGTCGGTGAAGCTTTCTTT. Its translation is CATSLRPEAVGEAFF.

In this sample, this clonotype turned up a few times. The CDR3 DNA is TGTGCCAGCAGCCCAAGCGGGGGAAACTACAATGAGCAGTTCTTC. Protein product: CASSPSGGNYNEQFF. The J gene is TRBJ2-1, the V gene TRBV7-2; 8 positions agree with TRBD2. The CDR3 sequence is 15 residues long. The germline gives CDR1 SGHTA, CDR2 FQGNSA. V lost 5 bases, J lost 3 bases, and 6 bases stayed unmatched. Full variable domain (rest looked up from reference TRBV7-2 and TRBJ2-1): GAGVSQSPSNKVTEKGKDVELRCDPISGHTALYWYRQSLGQGLEFLIYFQGNSAPDKSGLPSDRFSAERTGGSVSTLTIQRTQQEDSAVYLCASSPSGGNYNEQFFGPGTRLTVL.

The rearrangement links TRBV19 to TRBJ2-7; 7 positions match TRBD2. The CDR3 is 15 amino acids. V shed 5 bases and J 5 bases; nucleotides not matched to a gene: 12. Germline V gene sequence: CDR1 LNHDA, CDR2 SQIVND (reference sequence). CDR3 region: CASSVTSRTRDEQYF. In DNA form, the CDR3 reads TGTGCCAGTAGTGTTACCTCCAGGACTAGGGACGAGCAGTACTTC.

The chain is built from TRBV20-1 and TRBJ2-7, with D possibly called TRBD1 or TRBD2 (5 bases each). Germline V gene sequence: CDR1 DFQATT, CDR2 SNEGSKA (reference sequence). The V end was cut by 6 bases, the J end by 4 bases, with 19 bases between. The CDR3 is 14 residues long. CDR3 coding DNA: TGCAGTGCCGTCACCTCCCAGGGACCGTACGAGCAGTACTTC. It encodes CSAVTSQGPYEQYF.

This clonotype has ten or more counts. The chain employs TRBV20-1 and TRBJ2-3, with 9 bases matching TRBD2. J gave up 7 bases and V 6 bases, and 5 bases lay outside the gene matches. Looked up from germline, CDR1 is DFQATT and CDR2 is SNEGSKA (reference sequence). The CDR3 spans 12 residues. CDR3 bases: TGCAGTGCAATTAGCGGGGGTAATACGCAGTATTTT. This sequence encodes CSAISGGNTQYF.

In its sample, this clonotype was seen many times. The CDR3, as DNA: TGCAGCGTTGTTCAGGACAGCACAGATACGCAGTATTTT. Translated: CSVVQDSTDTQYF. The chain employs TRBV29-1 and TRBJ2-3; D gene unclear. Deletions cut 4 bases from V and 0 bases from J, with 8 bases between. Germline CDR1 SQVTM, CDR2 ANQGSEA. The CDR3 totals 13 residues.

The chain's CDR3 is CASSYSTGSSYNEQFF. For the CDR3, the DNA is TGTGCCAGCAGTTACTCGACAGGGAGCTCCTACAATGAGCAGTTCTTC. V is TRBV6-2 or TRBV6-3 and J is TRBJ2-1; 7 nucleotides agree with TRBD1. V shed 0 bases and J 0 bases; nucleotides not matched to a gene: 2. There are 16 residues in the CDR3. The germline V gene has CDR1 MNHEY and CDR2 SVGEGT.

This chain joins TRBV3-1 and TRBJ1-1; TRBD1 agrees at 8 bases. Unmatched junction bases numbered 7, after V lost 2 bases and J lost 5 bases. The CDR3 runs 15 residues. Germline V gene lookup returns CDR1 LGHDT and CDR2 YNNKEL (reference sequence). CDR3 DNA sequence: TGTGCCAGCAGCCAACTATCAGGGGGCCGTACTGAAGCTTTCTTT. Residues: CASSQLSGGRTEAFF.